Listed here are 12 T cell receptor beta chains from one sample, sequenced in a study of control samples from healthy donors and cancer patients. Repertoires were generated with immunoSEQ multiplex PCR, while TCRdb's copy carries only in-frame clones and drops some. The sample has 260,000 or so clones; 82% are singletons. The specimen sequenced was PBMCs. The receptors stem from an older woman with lung cancer.

This rearrangement joins TRBV6-5 to TRBJ1-5; possible D gene TRBD1, 6 bases. This CDR3 is built from 14 residues. CDR1 and CDR2 from the germline V gene are MNHEY and SVGAGI. Trimming took off 6 bases at V and 1 base at J, with 10 bases between the two ends. The CDR3 nucleotides read TGTGCCAGCAGGACAGGTAGGAGCAATCAGCCCCAGCATTTT. It translates to CASRTGRSNQPQHF.

The chain has TRBV10-2 and TRBJ2-1, with D unclear. The CDR3 has 13 amino acids. The germline V gene has CDR1 WSHSY and CDR2 SAAADI. V lost 8 bases to trimming and J lost 6 bases, with 14 bases between them. The CDR3 sequence: CASFLNSPNEQFF. Here the CDR3 DNA reads TGCGCCAGCTTCCTGAACAGTCCCAATGAGCAGTTCTTC.

The chain couples TRBV6-6 to TRBJ2-7, with a possible D match to TRBD1 (6 bases). The CDR3 totals 13 residues. V dropped 2 bases and J dropped 3 bases, with 8 bases sitting between them. Per germline, CDR1 MNHNY and CDR2 SVGAGI (reference sequence). The CDR3 region has the DNA TGTGCCAGCAGTTACGGACAGAACTACGAGCAGTACTTC. This gives the protein CASSYGQNYEQYF.

The rearrangement links TRBV11-2 to TRBJ2-1; 8 bases align to TRBD2. The germline V gene has CDR1 SGHAT and CDR2 FQNNGV. The ends lost 5 bases at V and 3 bases at J; junction bases unmatched: 3. The CDR3 totals 14 residues. Here the CDR3 reads CASSVSGSYNEQFF. CDR3 DNA: TGTGCCAGCAGCGTAAGCGGGAGCTACAATGAGCAGTTCTTC.

The V call is TRBV5-4, the J call TRBJ2-7; a weak D match, TRBD2 (6 bases). Trimming left V 0 bases short and J 9 bases short, with 10 bases between. The CDR3 totals 12 residues. The germline CDR1 and CDR2 sequences are SGHNT and YYREEE (reference sequence). Here the CDR3 DNA reads TGTGCCAGCAGCTTGGGGGGGGACGGGCAGTACTTC. This encodes CASSLGGDGQYF.

The chain joins TRBV15 to TRBJ2-7; D could derive from TRBD1 or TRBD2 (6 bases each). V was pared by 1 base and J by 2 bases, with 15 bases between. Looked up from germline, CDR1 is LNHNV and CDR2 is YYDKDF (reference sequence). The length of the CDR3 is 16 residues. The CDR3 sequence: CATSRGRGGQAYEQYF. The CDR3 DNA reads as TGTGCCACCAGCAGAGGTCGAGGGGGGCAAGCCTACGAGCAGTACTTC. The variable domain in full, completed from reference TRBV15 and TRBJ2-7, reads DAMVIQNPRYQVTQFGKPVTLSCSQTLNHNVMYWYQQKSSQAPKLLFHYYDKDFNNEADTPDNFQSRRPNTSFCFLDIRSPGLGDTAMYLCATSRGRGGQAYEQYFGPGTRLTVT.

V and J are TRBV11-3 and TRBJ2-1, with 11 bases identical to TRBD2. V was pared by 6 bases and J by 7 bases, with 11 bases of the junction left unmatched. Germline-derived CDR1 and CDR2 are SGHNT and YENEEA. This CDR3 region has 16 residues. The DNA of the CDR3 is TGTGCCAGCAGTCTTGTAGCGGGGGGGCTCGGGAATGAGCAGTTCTTC. Its protein is CASSLVAGGLGNEQFF.

The chain employs TRBV19 and TRBJ2-4, with a weak D call TRBD2 (5 bases). Looked up from germline, CDR1 is LNHDA and CDR2 is SQIVND (reference sequence). This CDR3 comprises 14 residues. V dropped 1 base and J dropped 8 bases, with 12 bases sitting between them. CDR3 sequence (DNA): TGTGCCAGTAGTATAGGGTCGCTGAGGGACATTCAGTACTTC. It translates to CASSIGSLRDIQYF.

This sequence joins TRBV27 and TRBJ2-1, with 11 bases identical to TRBD2. Germline CDR1 reads MNHEY; CDR2 reads SMNVEV (reference sequence). There are 15 residues in the CDR3. The trim removed 6 bases at V and 5 bases at J, leaving 6 bases unmatched. The CDR3 sequence is CASRSGTSGDNEQFF. CDR3 DNA: TGTGCCAGCAGATCCGGGACTAGCGGAGACAATGAGCAGTTCTTC.

The J gene is TRBJ1-6, the V gene TRBV18, with a possible D match to TRBD1 (6 bases). V gave up 9 bases and J gave up 7 bases, with 10 bases separating them. This CDR3 spans 12 amino acids. Germline V gene lookup returns CDR1 KGHSH and CDR2 LQKENI. CDR3 loop: CASGQLNSPLHF. The CDR3 DNA reads as TGTGCCAGTGGACAGTTAAATTCACCCCTCCACTTT.

This clone was seen a handful of times. V is TRBV12-5 and J is TRBJ2-5, with TRBD2 matching 7 bases. CDR3 length: 14 residues. Germline V gene lookup returns CDR1 LGHNT and CDR2 FRNRAP. Trimming at V came to 5 bases and at J to 4 bases, leaving 7 bases not matched to a gene. The CDR3 bases are TGTGCTAGTGGTAAAGGACTAGGTAGAGAGACCCAGTACTTC. It encodes CASGKGLGRETQYF.

V is TRBV25-1 and J is TRBJ2-3; 15 bases line up with TRBD2. V shed 2 bases, J shed 4 bases, and the junction held 4 bases outside the gene matches. The germline V gene encodes CDR1 MGHDK and CDR2 SYGVNS. The CDR3 has 17 amino acids. CDR3 nucleotide sequence: TGTGCCAGCAGTGAAGCGGGACTAGCGGGAGGTGCAGATACGCAGTATTTT. Its translation: CASSEAGLAGGADTQYF.